Shown below are 2 T cell receptor beta chains from a single sample sequenced in a study of PD-1 blockade in mismatch repair-deficient tumors. Sequencing was performed with immunoSEQ multiplex PCR; in TCRdb, only in-frame clones are kept and a portion is missing. The table has 15,000 or so clones, 84% seen once. Material: PBMCs, obtained approximately five months after starting pembrolizumab. Receptor source: an adult with mismatch repair-deficient cancer.

This chain uses TRBV18 with TRBJ1-4; D not certain. V lost 2 bases and J lost 4, with 14 bases in between. Germline V CDR1 and CDR2: KGHSH, LQKENI. The CDR3 consists of 16 residues. CDR3 sequence reads: CASSPGGESGNEKLFF. Here the CDR3 DNA reads TGTGCCAGCTCACCAGGAGGCGAATCGGGTAATGAAAAACTGTTTTTT.

The chain uses TRBV5-1 and TRBJ2-1, with TRBD2 matching over 9 bases. The CDR3 covers 15 residues. V gave up 2 bases and J gave up 9 bases; unmatched junction bases: 9. CDR1 is SGHRS and CDR2 is YFSETQ in the germline V gene. CDR3 nucleotides: TGCGCCAGCAGCTTTGCGGGAGGGCCTGTATCTGAGCAGTTCTTC. Its protein product is CASSFAGGPVSEQFF. The entire variable domain, with the rest obtained from reference TRBV5-1 and TRBJ2-1, is as follows: KAGVTQTPRYLIKTRGQQVTLSCSPISGHRSVSWYQQTPGQGLQFLFEYFSETQRNKGNFPGRFSGRQFSNSRSEMNVSTLELGDSALYLCASSFAGGPVSEQFFGPGTRLTVL.